A selection of T cell receptor beta chains follows, all from one sample in a study of cytomegalovirus exposure and HLA in healthy donors. The data were produced by immunoSEQ multiplex PCR, yet TCRdb's version contains in-frame clones alone and is incomplete. The sample shows about 100,000 clones, about 77% of them seen only once. Material: PBMCs. All receptors come from a woman between 50 and 59 years old in good health and CMV-seropositive. Each CDR3 is given with its conserved first and last residue. A D gene is named only where the DNA matches it firmly. Size is stated for part of the rows, as once, few or many counts, or as a class when the clone is expanded.

D,J,size,V,DNA,CDR3
-,TRBJ2-1,-,TRBV6-5,TGTGCCAGCAGTGACAGGACCTATGAGCAGTTCTTC,CASSDRTYEQFF
-,TRBJ1-4,-,TRBV5-1,TGCGCCAGCAGCCCGACAGGAATGGATGAAAAACTGTTTTTT,CASSPTGMDEKLFF
TRBD2,TRBJ2-1,-,TRBV5-1,TGCGCCAGCAGCTTGGGACTAGCGGGAGCTTGGGAGCAGTTCTTC,CASSLGLAGAWEQFF
TRBD2,TRBJ2-7,few,TRBV4-1,TGCGCCAGCAGCCAAGATCAAGCTAGCGGGGGGCTCGGCGAGCAGTACTTC,CASSQDQASGGLGEQYF
TRBD1,TRBJ1-1,few,TRBV30,TGTGCCTGGAACAGGGGTCTGAACACTGAAGCTTTCTTT,CAWNRGLNTEAFF
-,TRBJ1-2,-,TRBV5-4,TGTGCCGGCAGCTCCTGGGGGACATTTAACTATGGCTACACCTTC,CAGSSWGTFNYGYTF
TRBD2,TRBJ2-3,-,TRBV19,TGTGCCAGTAGTACCCGGACTAGCGGGAATCTGGATACGCAGTATTTT,CASSTRTSGNLDTQYF
-,TRBJ2-4,-,TRBV14,TGTGCCAGCAGCCAAGTCGGGGGATGGGGGAACATTCAGTACTTC,CASSQVGGWGNIQYF
TRBD1,TRBJ1-1,-,TRBV5-1,TGCGCCAGCAGCTTGGGACAGGGTTACACTGAAGCTTTCTTT,CASSLGQGYTEAFF
TRBD2,TRBJ2-2,-,TRBV30,TGTGCCTGGCTAGCGGGGCGGGTCACCGGGGAGCTGTTTTTT,CAWLAGRVTGELFF
-,TRBJ1-5,-,TRBV4-1,TGCGCCAGCAGCCAAGAGCTCACACATAATCAGCCCCAGCATTTT,CASSQELTHNQPQHF
TRBD1,TRBJ1-2,-,TRBV30,TGTGCCTGGGGACAGGGGGACGGCTATGGCTACACCTTC,CAWGQGDGYGYTF
-,TRBJ1-1,-,TRBV11-1,TGTGCCAGCAGCTTAGGGGTCGGGAGGTCGGACTTATCCACTGAAGCTTTCTTT,CASSLGVGRSDLSTEAFF
TRBD1,TRBJ1-2,few,TRBV6-5,TGTGCCAGCCGACAGGGGGGAAAGGGCTACACCTTC,CASRQGGKGYTF
-,TRBJ2-3,-,TRBV5-1,TGCGCCAGCAGGAACAGGGATACGCAGTATTTT,CASRNRDTQYF
TRBD2,TRBJ2-3,-,TRBV4-1,TGCGCCAGCAGCCAAGATCCGGGACTAGCGGGAACGGCTGGCAGCACAGATACGCAGTATTTT,CASSQDPGLAGTAGSTDTQYF
-,TRBJ2-5,-,TRBV7-2,TGTGCCAGCAGCTTCTCCGGGAAAGAGACCCAGTACTTC,CASSFSGKETQYF
-,TRBJ2-1,-,TRBV5-6,TGTGCCAGCGAGGCTGAGCATATAAAGTTCTTC,CASEAEHIKFF
-,TRBJ2-2,-,TRBV6-4,TGTGCCAGCAGTGACAACCAGGTGTCGAACACCGGGGAGCTGTTTTTT,CASSDNQVSNTGELFF
-,TRBJ2-7,-,TRBV25-1,TGTGCCAGCAGTGCCCTAGGACAGCAACCTTCCTACGAGCAGTACTTC,CASSALGQQPSYEQYF
TRBD2,TRBJ2-7,-,TRBV27,TGTGCCAGCAGAATAGCGGGAGCCCCCTCCTACGAGCAGTACTTC,CASRIAGAPSYEQYF
-,TRBJ2-1,-,TRBV5-6,TGTGCCAGCAGCCCCGAAGGGGCCGGCTCCTACAATGAGCAGTTCTTC,CASSPEGAGSYNEQFF
TRBD2,TRBJ2-1,once,TRBV30,TGTGCCTGGACCGCAACAGCGGGGGGCCGTTCCTACAATGAGCAGTTCTTC,CAWTATAGGRSYNEQFF
TRBD1,TRBJ1-1,-,TRBV5-1,TGCGCCAGCAGCTACGGGGGACAGAAGAACACTGAAGCTTTCTTT,CASSYGGQKNTEAFF
-,TRBJ1-2,-,TRBV30,TGTGCCTGGAGTGTAGGCAGGCACTATGGCTACACCTTC,CAWSVGRHYGYTF
-,TRBJ2-4,-,TRBV2,TGTGCCAGCAGCGAGGTAGCCGATATAGCCAAAAACATTCAGTACTTC,CASSEVADIAKNIQYF
TRBD1,TRBJ1-4,-,TRBV13,TGTGCCAGCAGCTTAGGGGGACAGCTAGTGAATGAAAAACTGTTTTTT,CASSLGGQLVNEKLFF
TRBD1,TRBJ1-1,-,TRBV5-1,TGCGCCAGCAGCCTGCGGGACAGCCTCATGAACACTGAAGCTTTCTTT,CASSLRDSLMNTEAFF
-,TRBJ1-1,-,TRBV7-9,TGTGCCAGCAGCTTATCAGGCCAAATGGAAGCTTTCTTT,CASSLSGQMEAFF
TRBD1,TRBJ1-3,-,TRBV2,TGTGCCAGCAGTGAAGCCGGGACAGGAGGCGGAAACACCATATATTTT,CASSEAGTGGGNTIYF
TRBD2,TRBJ2-7,-,TRBV27,TGTGCCAGCAGTCTAGCGGGAGGTTACGAGCAGTACTTC,CASSLAGGYEQYF
-,TRBJ1-3,once,TRBV15,TGTGCCACCAGCCGAGGGGTGGAAACTGGAGACACCATATATTTT,CATSRGVETGDTIYF
-,TRBJ2-7,-,TRBV9,TGTGCCAGCAGCGTGACTAGTTACTCCTACGAGCAGTACTTC,CASSVTSYSYEQYF
-,TRBJ2-2,-,TRBV30,TGTGCCTGGAGTCCGACCCTTAGGAGCCCCAGCGGGGAGCTGTTTTTT,CAWSPTLRSPSGELFF
TRBD1,TRBJ1-2,once,TRBV7-3,TGTGCCAGCAGCTCGGGACAGGGGAACTATGGCTACACCTTC,CASSSGQGNYGYTF
-,TRBJ1-1,-,TRBV30,TGTGCCTGGAGGCCGGGGGGGAGGAACACTGAAGCTTTCTTT,CAWRPGGRNTEAFF
-,TRBJ2-2,-,TRBV7-3,TGTGCCAGCAGCTTAGTGGACAGAAGGACCGGGGAGCTGTTTTTT,CASSLVDRRTGELFF
-,TRBJ1-1,few,TRBV9,TGTGCCAGCAGCGTAGCACAGAGGAACACTGAAGCTTTCTTT,CASSVAQRNTEAFF
-,TRBJ1-1,-,TRBV4-1,TGCGCCAGCAGCCTTGACGGGGAAAACACTGAAGCTTTCTTT,CASSLDGENTEAFF